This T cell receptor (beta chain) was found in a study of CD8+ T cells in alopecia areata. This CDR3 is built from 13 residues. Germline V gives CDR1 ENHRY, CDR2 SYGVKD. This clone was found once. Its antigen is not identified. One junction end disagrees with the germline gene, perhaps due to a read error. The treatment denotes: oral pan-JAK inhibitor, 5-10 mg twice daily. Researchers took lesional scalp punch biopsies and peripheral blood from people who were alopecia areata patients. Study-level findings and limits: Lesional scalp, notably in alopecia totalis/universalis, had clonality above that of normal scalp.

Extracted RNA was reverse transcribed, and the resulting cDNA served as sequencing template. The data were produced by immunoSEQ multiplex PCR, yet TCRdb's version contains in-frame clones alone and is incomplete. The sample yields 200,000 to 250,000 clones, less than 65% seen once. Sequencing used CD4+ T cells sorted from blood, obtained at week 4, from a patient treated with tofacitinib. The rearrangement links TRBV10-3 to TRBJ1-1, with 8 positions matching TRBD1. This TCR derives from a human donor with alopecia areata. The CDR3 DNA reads TGTGCCATTAGTGGACAGGGCGCTGTGGAAGCTTTCTTT. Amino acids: CAISGQGAVEAFF.